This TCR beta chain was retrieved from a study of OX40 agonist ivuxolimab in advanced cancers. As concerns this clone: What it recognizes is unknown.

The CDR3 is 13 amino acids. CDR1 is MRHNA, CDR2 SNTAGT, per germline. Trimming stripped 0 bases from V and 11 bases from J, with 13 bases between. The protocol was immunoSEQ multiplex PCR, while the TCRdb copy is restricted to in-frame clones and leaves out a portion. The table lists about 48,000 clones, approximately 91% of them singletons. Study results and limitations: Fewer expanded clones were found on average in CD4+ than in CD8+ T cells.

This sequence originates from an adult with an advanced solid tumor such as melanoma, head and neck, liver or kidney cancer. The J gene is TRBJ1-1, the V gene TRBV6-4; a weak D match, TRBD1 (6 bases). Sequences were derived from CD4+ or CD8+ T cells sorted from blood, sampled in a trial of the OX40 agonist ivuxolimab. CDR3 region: CASSDSTTGGAFF. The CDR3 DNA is TGTGCCAGCAGTGACTCAACGACCGGGGGCGCTTTCTTT.